This T cell receptor beta chain was captured in a study of T cells in localized non-small cell lung cancer. Study-wide points: Elevated circulating T cell density in blood was associated with longer overall survival. There were a median around 60 of the top 100 tumor clones appearing in adjacent lung. Without multi-region sequencing, intratumor heterogeneity could not be excluded. Uninvolved adjacent lung had more T cell clonality than any other tissue, topping tumor.

The table came from immunoSEQ multiplex PCR; TCRdb's copy has only in-frame clones and leaves some out. The sample shows 130,000 or so clones, 80% to 90% of them seen only once. A note on this clone: Its antigen is currently unknown.

This CDR3 is built from 13 residues. J lost 5 bases, V lost 5 bases, and 8 bases had no gene match. Germline V lookup: CDR1 SQVTM, CDR2 ANQGSEA. The TCR comes from an older female donor with stage I lung adenocarcinoma. The source material was peripheral blood, sampled before any cancer treatment. The chain is built from TRBV29-1 and TRBJ2-7; 8 positions agree with TRBD1. The CDR3 DNA reads TGCAGCGTTCGAGAGGACAGGGTCAACGAGCAGTACTTC. It codes for CSVREDRVNEQYF.